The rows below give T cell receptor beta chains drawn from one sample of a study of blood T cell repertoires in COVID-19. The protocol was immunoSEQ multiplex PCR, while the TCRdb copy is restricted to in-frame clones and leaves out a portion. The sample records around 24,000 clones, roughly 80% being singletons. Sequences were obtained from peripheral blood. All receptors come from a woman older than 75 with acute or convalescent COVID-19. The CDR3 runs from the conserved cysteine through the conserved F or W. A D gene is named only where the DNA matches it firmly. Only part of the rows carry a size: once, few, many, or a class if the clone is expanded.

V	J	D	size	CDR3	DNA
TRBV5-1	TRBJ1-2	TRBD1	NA	CASRSGTDLSGYTF	TGCGCCAGCAGGTCCGGGACAGATCTTAGCGGCTACACCTTC
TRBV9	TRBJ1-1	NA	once	CASSVDGTLPEAFF	TGTGCCAGCAGCGTAGATGGGACTCTGCCTGAAGCTTTCTTT
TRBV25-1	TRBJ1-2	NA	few	CASSEEGGRYYGYTF	TGTGCCAGCAGTGAAGAAGGCGGGCGCTACTATGGCTACACCTTC
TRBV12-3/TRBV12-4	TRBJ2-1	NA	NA	CASSLGGSDEQFF	TGTGCCAGCAGTTTGGGGGGATCGGATGAGCAGTTCTTC
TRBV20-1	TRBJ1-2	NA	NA	CSARVQGSYTF	TGCAGTGCCAGGGTGCAGGGTAGCTACACCTTC
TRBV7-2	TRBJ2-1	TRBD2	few	CASSQTSGGANEQFF	TGTGCCAGCTCCCAGACTAGCGGGGGGGCGAATGAGCAGTTCTTC
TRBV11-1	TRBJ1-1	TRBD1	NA	CASSSRGKGTEAFF	TGTGCCAGCAGCTCCAGGGGGAAGGGGACTGAAGCTTTCTTT
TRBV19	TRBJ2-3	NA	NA	CASSLWPADTQYF	TGTGCCAGTAGTCTTTGGCCCGCAGATACGCAGTATTTT
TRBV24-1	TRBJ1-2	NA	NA	CATSRGYGYGYTF	TGTGCCACCAGCAGAGGTTATGGCTATGGCTACACCTTC
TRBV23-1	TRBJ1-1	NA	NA	CASSPPGKWNTEAFF	TGCGCCAGCAGTCCACCAGGGAAATGGAACACTGAAGCTTTCTTT
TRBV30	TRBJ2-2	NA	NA	CAWIKDSSNTGELFF	TGTGCCTGGATTAAGGACAGCTCGAACACCGGGGAGCTGTTTTTT
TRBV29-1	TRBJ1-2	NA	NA	CSVEVDMIEGYTF	TGCAGCGTTGAAGTCGACATGATCGAAGGCTACACCTTC
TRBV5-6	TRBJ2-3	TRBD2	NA	CASTPRRLAGVGTDTQYF	TGTGCCAGCACTCCGCGGAGACTAGCGGGGGTGGGGACAGATACGCAGTATTTT
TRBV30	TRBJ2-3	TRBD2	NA	CAWSPWGTGTSGTDTQYF	TGTGCCTGGAGTCCCTGGGGCACCGGGACTAGCGGCACAGATACGCAGTATTTT
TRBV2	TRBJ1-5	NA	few	CASSGQPLSPQHF	TGTGCCAGCAGCGGACAGCCTTTGTCCCCCCAGCATTTT
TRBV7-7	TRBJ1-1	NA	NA	CASSQGYDTEAFF	TGTGCTAGCAGCCAGGGGTATGACACTGAAGCTTTCTTT
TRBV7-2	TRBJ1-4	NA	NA	CASSSKAGPQKLFF	TGTGCCAGCAGCTCCAAAGCGGGGCCCCAAAAACTGTTTTTT
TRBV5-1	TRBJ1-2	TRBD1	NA	CASSTGTGMANYGYTF	TGCGCCAGCAGCACTGGGACAGGGATGGCTAACTATGGCTACACCTTC
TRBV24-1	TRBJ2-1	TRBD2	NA	CATSDSGLAALYNEQFF	TGTGCCACCAGTGATTCGGGACTAGCGGCCCTCTACAATGAGCAGTTCTTC
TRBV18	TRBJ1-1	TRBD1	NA	CASSPTGVNTEAFF	TGTGCCAGCTCACCAACAGGGGTGAACACTGAAGCTTTCTTT
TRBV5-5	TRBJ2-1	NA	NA	CASSLVGDNEQFF	TGTGCCAGCAGCTTGGTGGGAGACAATGAGCAGTTCTTC
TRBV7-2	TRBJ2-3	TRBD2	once	CASSLTWASGRTDTQYF	TGTGCCAGCAGCCTGACCTGGGCTAGCGGGAGAACAGATACGCAGTATTTT
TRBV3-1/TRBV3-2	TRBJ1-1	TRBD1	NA	CASSPAPDRLEAFF	TGTGCCAGCAGCCCCGCCCCGGACAGGTTAGAAGCTTTCTTT
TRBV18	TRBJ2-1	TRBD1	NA	CASSPQEGADEQFF	TGTGCCAGCTCACCACAAGAGGGGGCGGATGAGCAGTTCTTC
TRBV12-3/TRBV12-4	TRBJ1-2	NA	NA	CASSPDRNYGYTF	TGTGCCAGCAGTCCGGACAGAAACTATGGCTACACCTTC
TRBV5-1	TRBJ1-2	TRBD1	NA	CASSWGGQVTNYGYTF	TGCGCCAGCAGCTGGGGGGGACAGGTGACAAACTATGGCTACACCTTC
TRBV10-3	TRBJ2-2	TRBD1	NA	CAITRARGQGVGELFF	TGTGCCATCACCCGGGCCCGAGGACAGGGAGTCGGGGAGCTGTTTTTT
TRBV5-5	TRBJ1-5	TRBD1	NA	CASSFGTVNQPQHF	TGTGCCAGCAGCTTCGGGACAGTCAATCAGCCCCAGCATTTT
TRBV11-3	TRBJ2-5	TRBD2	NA	CASSPGTSGQETQYF	TGTGCCAGCAGTCCCGGGACTAGCGGCCAAGAGACCCAGTACTTC
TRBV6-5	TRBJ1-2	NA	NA	CASRNRVDGGYTF	TGTGCCAGCAGAAACAGGGTCGATGGGGGCTACACCTTC
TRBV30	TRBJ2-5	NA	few	CASYGSVETQYF	TGTGCCTCCTACGGTAGTGTGGAGACCCAGTACTTC
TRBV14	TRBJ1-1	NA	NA	CASSPGSTEAFF	TGTGCCAGCAGCCCTGGGAGCACTGAAGCTTTCTTT